This T cell receptor beta chain was sequenced in a study of blood T cell repertoires in COVID-19. Method: immunoSEQ multiplex PCR; TCRdb's copy keeps in-frame clones and lacks some. The sample has 90,000 to 130,000 clones, 75% to 90% seen once; the top ten hold 7% to 9%. V lost 9 bases, J lost 0 bases, and 11 bases lay in between. From germline, CDR1 is KGHDR and CDR2 SFDVKD. The CDR3 sequence is 15 residues long. The V gene is TRBV24-1, the J gene TRBJ2-6, with D perhaps TRBD2 (6 bases). Sequencing was performed on peripheral blood. This sequence was found in a man between 65 and 85 years old with acute or convalescent COVID-19. CDR3 DNA sequence: TGTGCCACCCGGGGGACTGGCTCTGGGGCCAACGTCCTGACTTTC. It is translated as CATRGTGSGANVLTF.